This T cell receptor beta chain was sequenced in a study of OX40 agonist ivuxolimab in advanced cancers. On the study more broadly: Patients were treated with intravenous ivuxolimab, dosed at 0.01 to 10 mg/kg and infused every 2 weeks. Patients treated during dose escalation were battling hepatocellular carcinoma, melanoma, renal cell or head and neck cancer. Partial responses were achieved by three patients, of whom one had hepatocellular carcinoma and two had cutaneous melanoma.

The CDR3 spans 14 residues. Germline CDR1 MGHRA, CDR2 YSYEKL. Trimming pared 1 base from V and 1 base from J, leaving 7 bases between. Repertoires were generated with immunoSEQ multiplex PCR, while TCRdb's copy carries only in-frame clones and drops some. Found here are over 85,000 clones, 90% to 95% of them singletons; the top ten hold around 0.25%. Cycle 7 day 1, cycle 4 day 1, and baseline were the timepoints at which blood was sampled. Material: CD4+ or CD8+ T cells sorted from blood, obtained in a trial of the OX40 agonist ivuxolimab. The chain joins TRBV4-1 to TRBJ1-1; D unclear. This clonotype originated in an adult with an advanced solid tumor such as melanoma, head and neck, liver or kidney cancer. In nucleotides, the CDR3 is TGCGCCAGCAGCCAAGTAGGATCGAACACTGAAGCTTTCTTT. The encoded protein is CASSQVGSNTEAFF.